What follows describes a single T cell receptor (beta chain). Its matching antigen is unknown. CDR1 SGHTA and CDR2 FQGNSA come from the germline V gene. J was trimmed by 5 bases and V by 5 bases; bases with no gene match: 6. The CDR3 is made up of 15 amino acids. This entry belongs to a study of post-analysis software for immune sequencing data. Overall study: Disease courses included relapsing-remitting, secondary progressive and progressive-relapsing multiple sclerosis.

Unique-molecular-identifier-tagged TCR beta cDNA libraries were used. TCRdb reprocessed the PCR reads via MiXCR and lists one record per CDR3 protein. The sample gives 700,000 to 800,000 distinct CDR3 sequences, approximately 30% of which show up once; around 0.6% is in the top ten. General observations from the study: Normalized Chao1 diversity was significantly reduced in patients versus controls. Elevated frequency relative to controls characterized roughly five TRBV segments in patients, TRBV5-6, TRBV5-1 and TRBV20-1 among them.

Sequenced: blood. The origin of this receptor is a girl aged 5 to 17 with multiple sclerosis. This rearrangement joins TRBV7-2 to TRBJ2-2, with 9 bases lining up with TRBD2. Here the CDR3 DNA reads TGTGCCAGCAGCCAATCCCTAGCGGGAACCGGGGAGCTGTTTTTT. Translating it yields CASSQSLAGTGELFF.